Listed below are T cell receptor beta chains from one sample, sequenced in a study of T cells after yellow fever vaccination. TCRdb reprocessed the 5' RACE reads via MiXCR and lists one record per CDR3 protein. The sample lists over 85,000 distinct CDR3 sequences, roughly 10% occurring once. This sample comprised CD8+ T cells not binding an NS4B(214-222) dextramer, sorted from PBMCs, obtained more than 13 days after the first yellow fever vaccination. These receptor sequences come from a man in his late teens or twenties who received the YFV17D yellow fever vaccine. CDR3s include the opening cysteine and the closing phenylalanine or tryptophan. The D gene is left open where the match is weak. Where a row states a size, it is once, few, many or the class of an expanded clone; other rows omit it.

- | TRBJ1-1 | few | TRBV7-9 | CASSAWRTVRMNTEAFF | TGTGCCAGCAGCGCCTGGCGGACGGTAAGAATGAACACTGAAGCTTTCTTT
- | TRBJ2-1 | few | TRBV5-4 | CASRADDNEQFF | TGTGCCAGCAGGGCAGACGACAATGAGCAGTTCTTC
TRBD2 | TRBJ2-3 | few | TRBV6-2/TRBV6-3 | CASSLGLALDTQYF | TGTGCCAGCAGTTTGGGACTAGCGTTAGATACGCAGTATTTT
- | TRBJ1-4 | few | TRBV25-1 | CASSESPREKLFF | TGTGCCAGCAGTGAATCCCCGAGGGAAAAACTGTTTTTT
- | TRBJ2-3 | few | TRBV13 | CASSATSTDTQYF | TGTGCCAGCAGCGCTACGAGCACAGATACGCAGTATTTT
TRBD2 | TRBJ2-3 | few | TRBV7-2 | CASSTGQRGRTDTQYF | TGTGCCAGCAGCACGGGTCAGCGGGGGCGCACAGATACGCAGTATTTT
TRBD1 | TRBJ2-7 | few | TRBV10-2 | CASSESRDSYYEQYF | TGCGCCAGCAGTGAGTCGAGGGACAGCTACTACGAGCAGTACTTC
TRBD1 | TRBJ1-5 | - | TRBV19 | CASSQIDRGPNQPQHF | TGTGCCAGTTCTCAGATCGACAGGGGCCCAAATCAGCCCCAGCATTTT
- | TRBJ1-5 | few | TRBV4-1 | CASSQDNYQPQHF | TGCGCCAGCAGCCAAGATAATTATCAGCCCCAGCATTTT
- | TRBJ2-7 | few | TRBV19 | CASSSGGSSYEQYF | TGTGCCAGTAGTTCTGGCGGTTCCTCCTACGAGCAGTACTTC
- | TRBJ2-1 | - | TRBV6-1 | CASRPGLYNEQFF | TGTGCCAGCAGGCCGGGACTTTACAATGAGCAGTTCTTC
- | TRBJ2-2 | many | TRBV5-1 | CASSSRYIGRSPGPNTGELFF | TGCGCCAGCAGCTCCCGATATATTGGGCGCTCGCCAGGGCCAAACACCGGGGAGCTGTTTTTT
- | TRBJ1-5 | many | TRBV12-3/TRBV12-4 | CASRTAGSNQPQHF | TGTGCCAGCAGAACCGCAGGTAGCAATCAGCCCCAGCATTTT
TRBD2 | TRBJ2-1 | - | TRBV18 | CASSPPSSGAVNEQFF | TGTGCCAGCTCACCACCCTCGAGCGGGGCCGTCAATGAGCAGTTCTTC
- | TRBJ2-5 | - | TRBV7-8 | CASQFVSGPQGETQYF | TGTGCCAGCCAGTTTGTCAGCGGGCCCCAAGGAGAGACCCAGTACTTC
TRBD2 | TRBJ2-7 | medium-sized | TRBV12-3/TRBV12-4 | CASSTGTSFYEQYF | TGTGCCAGCAGTACCGGGACTAGCTTTTACGAGCAGTACTTC
TRBD1 | TRBJ2-5 | many | TRBV29-1 | CSGQGLGETQYF | TGCAGCGGACAGGGGTTGGGAGAGACCCAGTACTTC
TRBD1 | TRBJ2-5 | few | TRBV4-1 | CASSPRQGLIETQYF | TGCGCCAGCAGCCCGCGACAGGGTTTGATAGAGACCCAGTACTTC
- | TRBJ1-1 | - | TRBV11-1 | CASSPPADTEAFF | TGTGCCAGCAGTCCCCCAGCGGACACTGAAGCTTTCTTT
- | TRBJ2-3 | few | TRBV7-9 | CASSLRQNTQYF | TGTGCCAGCAGCTTACGGCAGAATACGCAGTATTTT
- | TRBJ2-5 | few | TRBV11-2 | CASSLAAGAGETQYF | TGTGCCAGCAGCTTAGCTGCGGGGGCGGGAGAGACCCAGTACTTC
- | TRBJ1-1 | few | TRBV2 | CASSEAITAEAFF | TGTGCCAGCAGTGAAGCGATTACAGCAGAAGCTTTCTTT
- | TRBJ1-5 | - | TRBV7-8 | CASSLVAGRDQPQHF | TGTGCCAGCAGCTTAGTAGCGGGTCGGGATCAGCCCCAGCATTTT
TRBD1 | TRBJ2-1 | few | TRBV6-5 | CASSYYRGNEQFF | TGTGCCAGCAGTTACTACAGGGGTAATGAGCAGTTCTTC
- | TRBJ2-7 | medium-sized | TRBV2 | CASSERTSSYEQYF | TGTGCCAGCAGTGAACGGACGAGCTCCTACGAGCAGTACTTC
- | TRBJ2-7 | - | TRBV6-2/TRBV6-3 | CASSFISYEQYF | TGTGCCAGCAGTTTTATATCCTACGAGCAGTACTTC
- | TRBJ1-1 | - | TRBV7-9 | CASSRAQAYWRAFF | TGTGCCAGCAGCCGAGCCCAGGCATATTGGAGGGCTTTCTTT
- | TRBJ2-3 | - | TRBV29-1 | CSVRIWTIYTDTQYF | TGCAGCGTGAGGATCTGGACTATTTACACAGATACGCAGTATTTT
TRBD1 | TRBJ1-2 | few | TRBV7-9 | CASSLTARQGGYGYTF | TGTGCCAGCAGCTTGACTGCGAGGCAGGGGGGCTATGGCTACACCTTC
TRBD1 | TRBJ2-1 | many | TRBV12-3/TRBV12-4 | CASTSPDRGNEQFF | TGTGCCAGCACCTCCCCGGACAGGGGTAATGAGCAGTTCTTC
- | TRBJ2-7 | - | TRBV7-9 | CASGGSYEQYF | TGTGCCAGTGGAGGCTCCTACGAGCAGTACTTC
TRBD1 | TRBJ1-6 | - | TRBV2 | CASSYDRGLWNSPLHF | TGTGCCAGCAGTTACGACAGGGGGCTGTGGAATTCACCCCTCCACTTT
TRBD2 | TRBJ2-3 | few | TRBV6-2/TRBV6-3 | CASRAALAGSADTQYF | TGTGCCAGCAGAGCCGCGCTAGCGGGCTCTGCAGATACGCAGTATTTT
- | TRBJ2-7 | - | TRBV6-5 | CASKFDGTSYEQYF | TGTGCCAGCAAGTTTGACGGCACCTCCTACGAGCAGTACTTC
- | TRBJ2-3 | many | TRBV27 | CASKQAGLGTDTQYF | TGTGCCAGCAAACAAGCAGGGTTAGGAACAGATACGCAGTATTTT
- | TRBJ2-1 | many | TRBV15 | CATSRQIYNEQFF | TGTGCCACCAGTCGACAGATATACAATGAGCAGTTCTTC
- | TRBJ1-5 | - | TRBV7-8 | CASSLLRDSNQPQHF | TGTGCCAGCAGCTTACTCAGGGATAGCAATCAGCCCCAGCATTTT
- | TRBJ1-1 | - | TRBV7-9 | CASSLVREPQAFF | TGTGCCAGCAGCTTAGTCAGGGAGCCTCAAGCTTTCTTT
TRBD1 | TRBJ1-5 | few | TRBV4-1 | CASSQGLSRDRNQPQHF | TGCGCCAGCAGCCAGGGGCTTAGCCGGGACAGAAATCAGCCCCAGCATTTT
- | TRBJ2-5 | - | TRBV7-9 | CASSSTGADQETQYF | TGTGCCAGCAGTTCCACCGGGGCAGATCAGGAGACCCAGTACTTC
TRBD2 | TRBJ2-1 | few | TRBV10-2 | CASSLTSGGVYNEQFF | TGCGCCAGCAGTTTGACTAGCGGGGGAGTCTACAATGAGCAGTTCTTC